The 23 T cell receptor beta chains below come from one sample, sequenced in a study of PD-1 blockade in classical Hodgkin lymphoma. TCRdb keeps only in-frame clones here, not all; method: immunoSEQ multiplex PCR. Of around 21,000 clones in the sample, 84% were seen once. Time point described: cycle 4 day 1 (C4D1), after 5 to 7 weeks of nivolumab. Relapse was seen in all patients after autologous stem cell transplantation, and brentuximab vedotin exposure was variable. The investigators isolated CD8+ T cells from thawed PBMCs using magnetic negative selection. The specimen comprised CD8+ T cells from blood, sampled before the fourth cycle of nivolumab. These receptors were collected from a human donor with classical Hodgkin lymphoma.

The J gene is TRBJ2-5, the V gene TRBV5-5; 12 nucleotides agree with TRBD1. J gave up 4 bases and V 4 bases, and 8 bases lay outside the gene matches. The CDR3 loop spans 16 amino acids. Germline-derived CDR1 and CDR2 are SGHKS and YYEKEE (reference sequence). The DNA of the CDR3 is TGTGCCAGCAGCGGGCCCGGGACAGGGGGCCCAGAGACCCAGTACTTC. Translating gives CASSGPGTGGPETQYF.

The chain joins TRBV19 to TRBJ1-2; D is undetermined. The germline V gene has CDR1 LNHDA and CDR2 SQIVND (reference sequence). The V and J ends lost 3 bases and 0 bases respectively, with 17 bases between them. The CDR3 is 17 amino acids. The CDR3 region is CASSILWLGGPNYGYTF. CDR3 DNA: TGTGCCAGTAGTATTTTGTGGTTGGGCGGCCCTAACTATGGCTACACCTTC.

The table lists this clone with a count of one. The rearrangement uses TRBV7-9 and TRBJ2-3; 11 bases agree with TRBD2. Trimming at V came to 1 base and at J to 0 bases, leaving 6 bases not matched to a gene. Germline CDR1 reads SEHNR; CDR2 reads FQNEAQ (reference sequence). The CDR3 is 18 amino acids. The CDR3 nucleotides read TGTGCCAGCAGCTTAGAATTGACTAGCGGGGCCAGCACAGATACGCAGTATTTT. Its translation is CASSLELTSGASTDTQYF.

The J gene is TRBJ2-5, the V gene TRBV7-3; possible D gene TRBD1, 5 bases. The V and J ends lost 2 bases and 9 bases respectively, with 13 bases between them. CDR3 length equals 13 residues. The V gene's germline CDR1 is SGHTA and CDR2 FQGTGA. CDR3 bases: TGTGCCAGCAGCTTAGAGCTGGGGCTAGCCCAGTACTTC. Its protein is CASSLELGLAQYF.

CDR3: CASSVGAYSPLHF. In DNA, the CDR3 is TGTGCCAGCAGCGTAGGGGCATATTCACCCCTCCACTTT. The genes are TRBV9 and TRBJ1-6; D unresolved. From germline, CDR1 is SGDLS and CDR2 YYNGEE. V gave up 0 bases and J gave up 8 bases, with 6 bases separating them. The CDR3 length is 13 residues.

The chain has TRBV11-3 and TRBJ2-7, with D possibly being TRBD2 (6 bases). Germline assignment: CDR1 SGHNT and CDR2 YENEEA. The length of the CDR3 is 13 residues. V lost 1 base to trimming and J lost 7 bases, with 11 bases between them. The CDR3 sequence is CASSLGGVGEQYF. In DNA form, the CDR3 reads TGTGCCAGCAGCTTAGGCGGGGTCGGTGAGCAGTACTTC.

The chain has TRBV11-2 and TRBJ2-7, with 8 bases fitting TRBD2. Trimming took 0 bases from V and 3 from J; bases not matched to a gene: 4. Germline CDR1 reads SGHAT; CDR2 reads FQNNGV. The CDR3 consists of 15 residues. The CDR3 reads CASSLDPAGDYEQYF. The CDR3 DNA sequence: TGTGCCAGCAGCTTAGATCCAGCGGGGGACTACGAGCAGTACTTC.

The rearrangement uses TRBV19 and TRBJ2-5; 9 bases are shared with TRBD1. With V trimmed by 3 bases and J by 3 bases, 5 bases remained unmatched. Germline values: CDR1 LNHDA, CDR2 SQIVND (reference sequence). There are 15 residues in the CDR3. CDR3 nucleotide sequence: TGTGCCAGTAGTATGTGGACAGGGGCTAAAGAGACCCAGTACTTC. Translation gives CASSMWTGAKETQYF.

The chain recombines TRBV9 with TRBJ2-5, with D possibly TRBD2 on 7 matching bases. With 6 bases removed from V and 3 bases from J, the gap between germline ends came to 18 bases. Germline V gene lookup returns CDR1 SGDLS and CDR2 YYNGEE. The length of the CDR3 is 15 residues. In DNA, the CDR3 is TGTGCCAGCACCGAAACCTGGGGGGGCAAAGAGACCCAGTACTTC. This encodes CASTETWGGKETQYF.

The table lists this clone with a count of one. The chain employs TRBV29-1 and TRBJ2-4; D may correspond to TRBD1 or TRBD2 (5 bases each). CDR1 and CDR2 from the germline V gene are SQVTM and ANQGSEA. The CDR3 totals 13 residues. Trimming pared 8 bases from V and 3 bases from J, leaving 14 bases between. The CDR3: CSIIARGKNIQYF. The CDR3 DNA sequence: TGCAGCATCATTGCGAGGGGCAAAAACATTCAGTACTTC.

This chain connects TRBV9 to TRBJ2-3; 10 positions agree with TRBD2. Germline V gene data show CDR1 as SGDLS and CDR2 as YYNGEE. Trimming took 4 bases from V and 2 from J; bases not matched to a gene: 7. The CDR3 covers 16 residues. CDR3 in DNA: TGTGCCAGCAGCACAGACACTAGCGGGGTCACAGATACGCAGTATTTT. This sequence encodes CASSTDTSGVTDTQYF.

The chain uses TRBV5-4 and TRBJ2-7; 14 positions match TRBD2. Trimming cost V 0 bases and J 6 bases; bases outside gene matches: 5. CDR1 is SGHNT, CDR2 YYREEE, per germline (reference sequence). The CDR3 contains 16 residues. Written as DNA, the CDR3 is TGTGCCAGCAGCTTGGCCTGGGGACTAGCGGGGGTCGAGCAGTACTTC. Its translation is CASSLAWGLAGVEQYF.

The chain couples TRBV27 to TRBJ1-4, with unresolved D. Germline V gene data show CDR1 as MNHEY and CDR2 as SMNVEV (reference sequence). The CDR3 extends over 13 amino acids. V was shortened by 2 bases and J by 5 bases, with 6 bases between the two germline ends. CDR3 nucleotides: TGTGCCAGCAGTTTAGGGAGGAATGAAAAACTGTTTTTT. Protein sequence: CASSLGRNEKLFF.

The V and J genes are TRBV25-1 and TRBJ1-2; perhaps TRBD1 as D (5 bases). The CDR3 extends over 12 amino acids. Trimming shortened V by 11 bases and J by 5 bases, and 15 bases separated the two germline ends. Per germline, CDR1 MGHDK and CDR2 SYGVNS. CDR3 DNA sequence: TGTGCCGCAAACCAGGGAAGTTATGGCTACACCTTC. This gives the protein CAANQGSYGYTF.

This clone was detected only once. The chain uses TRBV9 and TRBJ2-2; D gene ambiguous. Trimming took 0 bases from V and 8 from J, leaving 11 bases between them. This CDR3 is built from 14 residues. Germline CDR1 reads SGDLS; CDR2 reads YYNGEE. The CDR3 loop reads CASSVADLPGELFF. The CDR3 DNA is TGTGCCAGCAGCGTAGCCGACCTTCCAGGGGAGCTGTTTTTT.

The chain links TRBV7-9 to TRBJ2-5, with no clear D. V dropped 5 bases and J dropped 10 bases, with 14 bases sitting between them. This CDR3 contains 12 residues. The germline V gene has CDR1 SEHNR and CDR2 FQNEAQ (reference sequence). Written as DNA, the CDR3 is TGTGCCAGCAGCGGATTAACTCCAGACCAGTACTTC. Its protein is CASSGLTPDQYF.

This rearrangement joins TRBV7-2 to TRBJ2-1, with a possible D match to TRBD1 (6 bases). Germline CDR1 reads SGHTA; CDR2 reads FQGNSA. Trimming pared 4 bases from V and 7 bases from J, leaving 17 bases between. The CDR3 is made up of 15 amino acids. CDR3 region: CASSSGWGPLNEQFF. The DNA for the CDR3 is TGTGCCAGCAGCTCAGGCTGGGGGCCGTTGAATGAGCAGTTCTTC.

The CDR3 region is CASSMGLYNEQFF. The CDR3 nucleotides read TGTGCCAGTAGTATGGGGCTCTACAATGAGCAGTTCTTC. The V and J genes are TRBV19 and TRBJ2-1, with D possibly being TRBD1 (5 bases). The CDR3 contains 13 residues. V lost 3 bases and J lost 3, with 6 bases in between. Per germline, CDR1 LNHDA and CDR2 SQIVND (reference sequence). Together with reference TRBV19 and TRBJ2-1, the CDR3 gives the full variable domain: DGGITQSPKYLFRKEGQNVTLSCEQNLNHDAMYWYRQDPGQGLRLIYYSQIVNDFQKGDIAEGYSVSREKKESFPLTVTSAQKNPTAFYLCASSMGLYNEQFFGPGTRLTVL.

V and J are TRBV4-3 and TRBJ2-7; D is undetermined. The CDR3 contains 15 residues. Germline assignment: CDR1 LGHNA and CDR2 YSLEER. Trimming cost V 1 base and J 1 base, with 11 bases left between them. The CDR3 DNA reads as TGCGCCAGCAGCCAAGCATCCGCCGGTTCCTACGAGCAGTACTTC. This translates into CASSQASAGSYEQYF.

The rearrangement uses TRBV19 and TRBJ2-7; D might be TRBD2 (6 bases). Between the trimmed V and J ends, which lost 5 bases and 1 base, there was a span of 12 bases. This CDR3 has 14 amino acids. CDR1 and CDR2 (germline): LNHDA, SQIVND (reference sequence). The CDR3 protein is CASSYGDLSYEQYF. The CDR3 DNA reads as TGTGCCAGTAGTTATGGGGACTTGTCCTACGAGCAGTACTTC.

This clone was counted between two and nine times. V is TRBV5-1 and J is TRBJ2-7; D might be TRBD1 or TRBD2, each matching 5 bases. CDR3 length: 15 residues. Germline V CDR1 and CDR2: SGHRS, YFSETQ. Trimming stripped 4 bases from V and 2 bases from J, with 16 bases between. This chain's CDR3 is CASSLDGDLTYEQYF. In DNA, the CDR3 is TGCGCCAGCAGCCTCGATGGGGACCTTACCTACGAGCAGTACTTC.

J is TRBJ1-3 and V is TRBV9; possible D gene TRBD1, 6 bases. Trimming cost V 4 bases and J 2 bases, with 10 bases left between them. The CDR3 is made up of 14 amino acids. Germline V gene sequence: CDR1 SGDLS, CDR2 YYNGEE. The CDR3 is CASSPGATGNTIYF. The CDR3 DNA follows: TGTGCCAGCAGCCCGGGGGCAACTGGAAACACCATATATTTT.

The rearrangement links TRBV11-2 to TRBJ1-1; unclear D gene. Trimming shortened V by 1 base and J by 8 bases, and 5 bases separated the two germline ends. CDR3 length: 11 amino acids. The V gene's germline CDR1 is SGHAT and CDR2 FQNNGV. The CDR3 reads CASSLGEEAFF. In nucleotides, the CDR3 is TGTGCCAGCAGCTTAGGTGAGGAAGCTTTCTTT.